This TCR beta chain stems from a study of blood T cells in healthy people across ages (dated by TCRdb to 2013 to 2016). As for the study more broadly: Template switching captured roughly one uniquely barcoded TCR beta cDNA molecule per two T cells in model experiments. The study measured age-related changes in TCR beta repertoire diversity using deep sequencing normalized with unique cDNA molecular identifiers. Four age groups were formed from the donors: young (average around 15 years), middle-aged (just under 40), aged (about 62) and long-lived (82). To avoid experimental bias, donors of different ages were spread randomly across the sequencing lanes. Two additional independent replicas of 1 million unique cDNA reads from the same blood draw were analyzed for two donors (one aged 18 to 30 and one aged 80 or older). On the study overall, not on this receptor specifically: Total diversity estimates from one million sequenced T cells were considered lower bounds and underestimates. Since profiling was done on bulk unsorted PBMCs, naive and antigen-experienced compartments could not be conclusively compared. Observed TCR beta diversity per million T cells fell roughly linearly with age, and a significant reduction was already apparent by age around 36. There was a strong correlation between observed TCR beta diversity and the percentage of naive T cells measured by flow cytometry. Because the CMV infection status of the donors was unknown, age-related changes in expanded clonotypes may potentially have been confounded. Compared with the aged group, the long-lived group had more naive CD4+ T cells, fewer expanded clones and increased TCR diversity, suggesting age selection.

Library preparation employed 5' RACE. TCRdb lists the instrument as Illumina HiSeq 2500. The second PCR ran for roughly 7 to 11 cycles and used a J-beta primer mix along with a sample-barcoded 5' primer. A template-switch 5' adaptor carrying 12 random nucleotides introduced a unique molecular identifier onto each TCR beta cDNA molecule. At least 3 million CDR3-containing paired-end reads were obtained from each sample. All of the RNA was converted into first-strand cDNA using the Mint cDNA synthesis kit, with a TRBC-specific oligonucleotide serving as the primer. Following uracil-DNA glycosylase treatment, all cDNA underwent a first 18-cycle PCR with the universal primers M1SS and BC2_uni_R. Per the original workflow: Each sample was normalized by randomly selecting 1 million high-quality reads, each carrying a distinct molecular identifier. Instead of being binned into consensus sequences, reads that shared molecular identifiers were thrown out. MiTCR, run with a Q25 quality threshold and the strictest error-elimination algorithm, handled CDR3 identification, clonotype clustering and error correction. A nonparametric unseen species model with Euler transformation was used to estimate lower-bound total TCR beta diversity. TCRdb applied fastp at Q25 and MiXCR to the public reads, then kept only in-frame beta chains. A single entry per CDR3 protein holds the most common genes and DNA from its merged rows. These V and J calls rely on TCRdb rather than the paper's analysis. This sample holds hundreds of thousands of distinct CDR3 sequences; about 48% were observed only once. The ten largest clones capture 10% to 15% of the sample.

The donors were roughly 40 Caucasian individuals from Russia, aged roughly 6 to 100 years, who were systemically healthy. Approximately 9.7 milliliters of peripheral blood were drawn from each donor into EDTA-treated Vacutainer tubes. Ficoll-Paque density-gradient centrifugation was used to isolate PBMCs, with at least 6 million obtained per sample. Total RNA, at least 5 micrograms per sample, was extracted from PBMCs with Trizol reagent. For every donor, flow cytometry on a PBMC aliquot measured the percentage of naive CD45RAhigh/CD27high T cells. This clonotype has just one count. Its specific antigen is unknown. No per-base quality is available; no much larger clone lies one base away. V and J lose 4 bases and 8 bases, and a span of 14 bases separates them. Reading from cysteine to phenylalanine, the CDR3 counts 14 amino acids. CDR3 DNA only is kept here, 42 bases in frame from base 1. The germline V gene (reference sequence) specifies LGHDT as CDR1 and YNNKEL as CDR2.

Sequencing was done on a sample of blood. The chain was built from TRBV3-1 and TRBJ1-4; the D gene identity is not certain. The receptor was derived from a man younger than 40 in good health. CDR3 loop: CASSRGVRLEKLFF. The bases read TGTGCCAGCAGCCGCGGGGTGAGGTTAGAAAAACTGTTTTTT.